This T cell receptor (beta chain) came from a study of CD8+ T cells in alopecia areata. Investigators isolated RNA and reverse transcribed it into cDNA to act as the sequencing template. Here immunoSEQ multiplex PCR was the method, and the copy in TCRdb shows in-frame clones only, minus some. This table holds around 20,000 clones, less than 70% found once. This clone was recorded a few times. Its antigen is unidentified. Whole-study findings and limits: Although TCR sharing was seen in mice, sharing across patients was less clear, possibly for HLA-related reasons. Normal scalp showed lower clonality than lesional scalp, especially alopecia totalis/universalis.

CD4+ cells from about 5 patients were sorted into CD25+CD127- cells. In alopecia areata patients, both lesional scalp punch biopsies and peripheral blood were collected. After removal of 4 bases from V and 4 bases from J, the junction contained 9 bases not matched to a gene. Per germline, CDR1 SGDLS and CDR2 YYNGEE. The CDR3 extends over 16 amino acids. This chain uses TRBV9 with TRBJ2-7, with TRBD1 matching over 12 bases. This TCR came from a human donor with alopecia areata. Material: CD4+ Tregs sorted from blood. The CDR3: CASSPRPGQGAYEQYF. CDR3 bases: TGTGCCAGCAGCCCCCGACCGGGACAGGGGGCTTACGAGCAGTACTTC. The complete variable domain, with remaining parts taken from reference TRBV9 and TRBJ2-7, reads DSGVTQTPKHLITATGQRVTLRCSPRSGDLSVYWYQQSLDQGLQFLIQYYNGEERAKGNILERFSAQQFPDLHSELNLSSLELGDSALYFCASSPRPGQGAYEQYFGPGTRLTVT.